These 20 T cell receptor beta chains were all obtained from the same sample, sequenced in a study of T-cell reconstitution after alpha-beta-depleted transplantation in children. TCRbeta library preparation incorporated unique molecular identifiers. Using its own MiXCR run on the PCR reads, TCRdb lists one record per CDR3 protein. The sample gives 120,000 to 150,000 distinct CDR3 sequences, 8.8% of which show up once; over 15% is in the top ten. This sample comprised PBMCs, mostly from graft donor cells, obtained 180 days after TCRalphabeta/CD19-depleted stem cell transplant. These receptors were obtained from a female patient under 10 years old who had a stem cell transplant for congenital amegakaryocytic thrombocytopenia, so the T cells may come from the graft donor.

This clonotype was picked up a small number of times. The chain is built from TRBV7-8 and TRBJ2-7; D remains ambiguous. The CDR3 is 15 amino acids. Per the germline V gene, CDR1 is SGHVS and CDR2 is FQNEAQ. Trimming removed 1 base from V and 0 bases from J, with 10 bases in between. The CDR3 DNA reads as TGTGCCAGCAGCTTAGTGTTTGGCAGCTCCTACGAGCAGTACTTC. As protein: CASSLVFGSSYEQYF.

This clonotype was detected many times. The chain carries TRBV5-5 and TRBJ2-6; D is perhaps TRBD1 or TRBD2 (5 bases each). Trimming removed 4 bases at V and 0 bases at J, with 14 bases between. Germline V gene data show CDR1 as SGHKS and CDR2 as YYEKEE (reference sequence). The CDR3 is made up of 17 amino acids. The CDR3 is CASSRGEVASGANVLTF. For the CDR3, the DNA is TGTGCCAGCAGCAGGGGAGAGGTTGCCTCTGGGGCCAACGTCCTGACTTTC.

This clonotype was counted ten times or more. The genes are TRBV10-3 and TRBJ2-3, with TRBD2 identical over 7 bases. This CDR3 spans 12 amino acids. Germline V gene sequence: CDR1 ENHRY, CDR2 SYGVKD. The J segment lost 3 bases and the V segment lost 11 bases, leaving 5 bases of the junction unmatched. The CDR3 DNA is TGTGCCGCGGGAGTAGGTACAGATACGCAGTATTTT. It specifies CAAGVGTDTQYF.

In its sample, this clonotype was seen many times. CDR3 coding DNA: TGTGCCAGCAGTCTCATGGGGGGGGCTGAGACCCAGTACTTC. It yields the protein CASSLMGGAETQYF. The J gene is TRBJ2-5, the V gene TRBV28; tentatively, D is TRBD2 (7 bases). This CDR3 has 14 amino acids. V dropped 5 bases and J dropped 5 bases, with 15 bases sitting between them. The germline CDR1 and CDR2 sequences are MDHEN and SYDVKM.

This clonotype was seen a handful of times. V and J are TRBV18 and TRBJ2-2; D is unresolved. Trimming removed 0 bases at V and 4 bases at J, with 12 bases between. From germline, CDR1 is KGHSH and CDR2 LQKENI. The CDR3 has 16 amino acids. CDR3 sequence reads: CASSPPGPGGTGELFF. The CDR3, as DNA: TGTGCCAGCTCACCACCCGGGCCAGGTGGCACCGGGGAGCTGTTTTTT.

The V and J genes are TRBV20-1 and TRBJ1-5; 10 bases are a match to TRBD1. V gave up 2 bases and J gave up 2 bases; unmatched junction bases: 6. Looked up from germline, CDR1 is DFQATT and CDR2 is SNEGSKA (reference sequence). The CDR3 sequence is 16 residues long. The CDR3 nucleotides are TGCAGTGCTAGACAACCGGGACAGGGGCGCAATCAGCCCCAGCATTTT. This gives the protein CSARQPGQGRNQPQHF.

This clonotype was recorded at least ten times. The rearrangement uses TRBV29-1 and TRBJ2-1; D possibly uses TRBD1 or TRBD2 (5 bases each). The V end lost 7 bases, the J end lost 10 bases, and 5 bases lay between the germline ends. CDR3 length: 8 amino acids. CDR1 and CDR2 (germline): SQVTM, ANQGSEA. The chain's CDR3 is CSGDEQFF. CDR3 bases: TGCAGCGGGGACGAGCAGTTCTTC.

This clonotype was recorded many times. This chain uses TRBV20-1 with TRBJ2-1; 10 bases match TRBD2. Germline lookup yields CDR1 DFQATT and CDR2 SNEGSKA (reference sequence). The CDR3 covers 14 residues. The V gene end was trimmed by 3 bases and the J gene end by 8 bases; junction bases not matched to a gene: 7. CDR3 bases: TGCAGTGCTAGTTCGTCTAGCGGGAGTGATGAGCAGTTCTTC. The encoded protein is CSASSSSGSDEQFF.

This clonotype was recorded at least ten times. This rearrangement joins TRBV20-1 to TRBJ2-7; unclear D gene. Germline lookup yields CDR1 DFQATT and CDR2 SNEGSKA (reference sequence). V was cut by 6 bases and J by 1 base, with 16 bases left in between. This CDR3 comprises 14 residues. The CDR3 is CSAVPWKDSYEQYF. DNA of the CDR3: TGCAGTGCCGTCCCGTGGAAAGATTCCTACGAGCAGTACTTC.

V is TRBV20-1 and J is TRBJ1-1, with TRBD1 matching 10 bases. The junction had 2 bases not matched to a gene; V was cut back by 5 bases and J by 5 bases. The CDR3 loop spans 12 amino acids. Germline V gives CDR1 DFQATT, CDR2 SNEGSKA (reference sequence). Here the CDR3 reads CSARTGGTEAFF. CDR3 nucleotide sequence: TGCAGTGCTCGGACAGGGGGAACTGAAGCTTTCTTT.

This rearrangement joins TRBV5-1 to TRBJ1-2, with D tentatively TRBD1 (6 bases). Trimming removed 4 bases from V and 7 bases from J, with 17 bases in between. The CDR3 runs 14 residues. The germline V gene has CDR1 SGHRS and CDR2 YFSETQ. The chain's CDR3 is CASSVRGLYVGYTF. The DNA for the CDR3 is TGCGCCAGCAGCGTAAGGGGGTTGTACGTTGGCTACACCTTC.

This chain's CDR3 is CSANDRASYNEQFF. The CDR3 nucleotides read TGCAGTGCTAACGACAGGGCATCCTACAATGAGCAGTTCTTC. The chain employs TRBV20-1 and TRBJ2-1; 7 bases agree with TRBD1. Losses at the gene ends were 4 bases for V and 1 base for J; bases not matched to a gene: 4. This CDR3 contains 14 residues. Germline V gives CDR1 DFQATT, CDR2 SNEGSKA (reference sequence).

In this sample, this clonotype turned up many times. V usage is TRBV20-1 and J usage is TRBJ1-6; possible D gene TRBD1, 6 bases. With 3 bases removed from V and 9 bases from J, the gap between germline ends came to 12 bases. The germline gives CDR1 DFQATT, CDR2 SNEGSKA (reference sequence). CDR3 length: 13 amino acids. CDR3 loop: CSARGTGISPLHF. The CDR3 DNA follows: TGCAGTGCTAGGGGAACAGGGATTTCACCCCTCCACTTT.

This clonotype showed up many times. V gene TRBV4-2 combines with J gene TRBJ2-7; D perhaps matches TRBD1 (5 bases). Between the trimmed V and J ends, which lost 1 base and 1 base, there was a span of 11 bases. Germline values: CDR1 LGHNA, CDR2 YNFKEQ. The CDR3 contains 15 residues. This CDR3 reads CASSQVTGASYEQYF. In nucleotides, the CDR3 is TGTGCCAGCAGCCAAGTTACAGGAGCTTCCTACGAGCAGTACTTC.

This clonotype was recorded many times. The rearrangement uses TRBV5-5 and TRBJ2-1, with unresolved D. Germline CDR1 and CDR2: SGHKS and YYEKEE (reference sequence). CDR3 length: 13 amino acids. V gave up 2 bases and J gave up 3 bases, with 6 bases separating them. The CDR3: CASSFMLYNEQFF. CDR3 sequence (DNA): TGTGCCAGCAGCTTTATGCTCTACAATGAGCAGTTCTTC.

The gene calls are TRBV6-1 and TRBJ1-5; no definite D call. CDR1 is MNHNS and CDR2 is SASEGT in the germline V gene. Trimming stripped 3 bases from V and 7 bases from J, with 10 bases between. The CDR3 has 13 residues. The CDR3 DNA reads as TGTGCCAGCAGTGATGAGCGTGTGCAGCCCCAGCATTTT. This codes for CASSDERVQPQHF.

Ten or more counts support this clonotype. The CDR3 DNA is TGCGCCAGCAGCTTGCTAGCGGGCACCGCAGATACGCAGTATTTT. Amino acids: CASSLLAGTADTQYF. The chain links TRBV5-1 to TRBJ2-3; 8 bases are a match to TRBD2. Germline values: CDR1 SGHRS, CDR2 YFSETQ. J lost 4 bases, V lost 1 base, and 5 bases had no gene match. This CDR3 is 15 amino acids long.

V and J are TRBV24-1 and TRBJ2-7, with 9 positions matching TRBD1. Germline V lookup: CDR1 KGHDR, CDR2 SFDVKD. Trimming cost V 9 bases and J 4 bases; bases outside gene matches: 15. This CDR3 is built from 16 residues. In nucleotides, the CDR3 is TGTGCCACCTGTGTGGGGTACGGGGACAGGGATTACGAGCAGTACTTC. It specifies CATCVGYGDRDYEQYF.

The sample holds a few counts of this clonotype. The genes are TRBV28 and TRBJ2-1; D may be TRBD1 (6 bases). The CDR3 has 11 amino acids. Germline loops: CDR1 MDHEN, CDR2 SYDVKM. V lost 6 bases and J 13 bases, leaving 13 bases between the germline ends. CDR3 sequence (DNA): TGTGCCAGCAGACGGGACATTAGACAGTTCTTC. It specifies CASRRDIRQFF.

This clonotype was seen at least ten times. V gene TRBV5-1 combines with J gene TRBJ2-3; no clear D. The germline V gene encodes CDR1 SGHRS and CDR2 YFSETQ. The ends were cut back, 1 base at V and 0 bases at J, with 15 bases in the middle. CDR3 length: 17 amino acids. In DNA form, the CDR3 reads TGCGCCAGCAGCTTGCTGCCGTCCTCTCCTAGCACAGATACGCAGTATTTT. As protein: CASSLLPSSPSTDTQYF.